This entry is about one T cell receptor beta chain. Its antigen is still unknown. The data were obtained in a study of CD8 T cell repertoires and HIV-1 epitope variants. Turning to the study itself: Each of Twenty-five Gag and Nef epitope peptides stimulated a separate culture. The baseline condition was 1M T cells left uncultured. Epitopes were three Gag families plus Nef HW9 and YT9.

Sequenced by immunoSEQ multiplex PCR; TCRdb stores in-frame clones only, minus some. The sample has a few thousand clones, about three fifths seen once. Germline assignment: CDR1 SQVTM and CDR2 ANQGSEA. CDR3 length: 13 amino acids. V lost 2 bases and J 0 bases, leaving 5 bases between the germline ends. The TCR originated in a male donor with HIV. The sequenced sample consisted of cultured CD8+ T cells derived from PBMCs. This chain connects TRBV29-1 to TRBJ1-3; no reliable D call. The CDR3 loop reads CSVEFSSGNTIYF. DNA for the CDR3: TGCAGCGTTGAATTCAGCTCTGGAAACACCATATATTTT.